Below, one T cell receptor beta chain is given with its context. The record originates from a study of T cell changes during pregnancy in multiple sclerosis. Profiled with immunoSEQ multiplex PCR; TCRdb holds only in-frame clones, not every one. The table has 35,000 or so clones, over 75% seen once. The germline V gene encodes CDR1 SNHLY and CDR2 FYNNEI. Trimming removed 4 bases at V and 0 bases at J, with 19 bases between. The CDR3 runs 18 residues. The sample consisted of CD8+ T cells from peripheral blood mononuclear cells, taken in the third trimester of pregnancy. V usage is TRBV2 and J usage is TRBJ1-5; perhaps TRBD1 as D (6 bases). This TCR came from a female donor with multiple sclerosis, enrolled in a pregnancy study. The CDR3 nucleotides are TGTGCCAGCAGTGTCTTCTCTCCGGACAGATATAGCAATCAGCCCCAGCATTTT. Translating it yields CASSVFSPDRYSNQPQHF. The variable domain in full, completed from reference TRBV2 and TRBJ1-5, reads EPEVTQTPSHQVTQMGQEVILRCVPISNHLYFYWYRQILGQKVEFLVSFYNNEISEKSEIFDDQFSVERPDGSNFTLKIRSTKLEDSAMYFCASSVFSPDRYSNQPQHFGDGTRLSIL.